The clone carrying this T cell receptor (beta chain) was observed a handful of times. Preparation of the TCRbeta library used unique molecular identifiers. TCRdb independently ran MiXCR on the PCR reads; one entry per CDR3 protein. Of about 500,000 distinct CDR3 sequences listed, 32% are singletons. These data belong to a study of T-cell reconstitution after alpha-beta-depleted transplantation in children. V dropped 5 bases and J dropped 4 bases, with 11 bases sitting between them. The CDR3 length is 13 residues. Germline-derived CDR1 and CDR2 are MNHNY and SVGAGI (reference sequence). This receptor was obtained from a human donor who donated a stem cell graft to a child with aplastic anemia. The chain couples TRBV6-6 to TRBJ1-2; D uncertain. The sample consisted of PBMCs from the stem cell graft donor, taken from the stem cell graft. The CDR3 protein is CASSPSFLYGYTF. The CDR3 DNA follows: TGTGCCAGCAGTCCGTCGTTCCTCTATGGCTACACCTTC.